Listed here are 6 T cell receptor beta chains from one sample, sequenced in a study of human T cells and chemical hapten exposure. From the RACE reads, TCRdb called clonotypes with MiXCR, one entry per CDR3 protein. The sample consists of about 77,000 distinct CDR3 sequences, around 15% of them appearing once. As for time point: pre-sensitization, week 0. Treatment described: therapeutic diphenylcyclopropenone sensitization with weekly scalp DPC. The input for sequencing was whole blood, taken in connection with sensitization to the hapten diphenylcyclopropenone (DPC). The receptors shown here come from a woman between 45 and 65 years old with alopecia areata. Some clones in this sample may be carry-over from other donors' samples.

V gene TRBV29-1 combines with J gene TRBJ2-3; 7 nucleotides match TRBD2. This CDR3 has 12 amino acids. The V gene's germline CDR1 is SQVTM and CDR2 ANQGSEA. V shed 1 base and J 6 bases; nucleotides not matched to a gene: 1. The chain's CDR3 is CSVEGAGDTQYF. The CDR3 DNA sequence: TGCAGCGTTGAAGGAGCGGGGGATACGCAGTATTTT.

The chain carries TRBV6-5 and TRBJ2-3; TRBD2 matches 14 bases. V was clipped by 4 bases and J by 5 bases; unmatched bases: 8. The CDR3 is 17 amino acids. Per germline, CDR1 MNHEY and CDR2 SVGAGI. CDR3 loop: CASSSLGLAGVLDTQYF. The CDR3, as DNA: TGTGCCAGCAGTTCCCTGGGACTAGCGGGAGTTTTAGATACGCAGTATTTT.

This clonotype has a count of ten or more. The chain joins TRBV30 to TRBJ2-7; TRBD2 might be the D (5 bases). V lost 1 base to trimming and J lost 7 bases, with 8 bases between them. The CDR3 length is 11 residues. CDR1 and CDR2 (germline): GTSNPN, SVGIG (reference sequence). This chain's CDR3 is CAWSAPGEQYF. Here the CDR3 DNA reads TGTGCCTGGAGTGCCCCGGGGGAGCAGTACTTC.

Note on this clonotype: Because the CDR3 is missing its conserved closing phenylalanine or tryptophan, this is likely a read error. The chain has TRBV11-2 and TRBJ1-6; D is unresolved. The CDR3 length is 12 residues. Trimming pared 1 base from V and 13 bases from J, leaving 8 bases between. The germline CDR1 and CDR2 sequences are SGHAT and FQNNGV. The CDR3, as DNA: TGTGCCAGCAGCTTAGCTGGTGGGCCCCTCCACTTG. Translated, it gives CASSLAGGPLHL.

V and J are TRBV5-1 and TRBJ1-1; possibly TRBD1 for D (6 bases). V was trimmed by 4 bases and J by 3 bases, leaving 19 bases between them. CDR1 is SGHRS, CDR2 YFSETQ, per germline. The CDR3 loop spans 16 amino acids. The CDR3 protein is CASSVGGGNVDTEAFF. CDR3 sequence (DNA): TGCGCCAGCAGCGTCGGAGGGGGAAATGTTGACACTGAAGCTTTCTTT.

This clonotype was detected only a few times. V is TRBV7-9 and J is TRBJ2-7, with D possibly matching TRBD1 (6 bases). The germline V gene has CDR1 SEHNR and CDR2 FQNEAQ (reference sequence). This CDR3 is 14 amino acids long. Trimming removed 0 bases at V and 2 bases at J, with 8 bases between. In nucleotides, the CDR3 is TGTGCCAGCAGCTTAGCGACAGGCCCCTACGAGCAGTACTTC. It translates to CASSLATGPYEQYF. Full variable domain (remainder filled in from reference TRBV7-9 and TRBJ2-7): DTGVSQNPRHKITKRGQNVTFRCDPISEHNRLYWYRQTLGQGPEFLTYFQNEAQLEKSRLLSDRFSAERPKGSFSTLEIQRTEQGDSAMYLCASSLATGPYEQYFGPGTRLTVT.